Below, one T cell receptor beta chain is given with its context. Here immunoSEQ multiplex PCR was the method, and the copy in TCRdb shows in-frame clones only, minus some. Of 15,000 to 20,000 clones listed, about nine tenths are singletons. This entry belongs to a study of lymphopenia after photon versus proton radiotherapy. V lost 5 bases and J lost 2; bases outside the gene matches: 10. This CDR3 has 16 amino acids. Germline assignment: CDR1 LNHDA and CDR2 SQIVND (reference sequence). This specimen was peripheral blood, taken from a patient treated with proton-based radiotherapy. The receptor's source is an older woman with cholangiocarcinoma. Some clones in this sample may be carry-over from other donors' samples. The chain carries TRBV19 and TRBJ2-5; 8 bases agree with TRBD2. This chain's CDR3 is CASSFQPGLVQETQYF. For the CDR3, the DNA is TGTGCCAGTAGTTTTCAACCGGGACTAGTTCAAGAGACCCAGTACTTC.